The 19 T cell receptor beta chains given below trace back to one sample, sequenced in a study of T cell repertoires in cytomegalovirus infection. Each CDR3 protein is one row after TCRdb ran MiXCR on the reads. The sample includes some 170,000 distinct CDR3 sequences, about 18% of them seen just once. The sample consisted of CD8+ T cells from PBMCs. Receptors originate from a human donor in good health (CMV status not recorded). Some clones in this sample may be carry-over from other donors' samples.

This clonotype was seen at least ten times. This chain connects TRBV7-2 to TRBJ2-2; D ambiguous. Germline V gene lookup returns CDR1 SGHTA and CDR2 FQGNSA. V was pared by 6 bases and J by 2 bases, with 10 bases between. This CDR3 contains 14 residues. The CDR3 region is CASRAPLNTGELFF. The CDR3 DNA sequence: TGTGCCAGCAGGGCTCCCCTTAACACCGGGGAGCTGTTTTTT.

The chain recombines TRBV14 with TRBJ2-7; the D is unclear. The germline V gene has CDR1 SGHDN and CDR2 FVKESK. V lost 4 bases and J 3 bases, leaving 13 bases between the germline ends. The CDR3 has 14 residues. CDR3 region: CASSPAQGYYEQYF. The CDR3 bases are TGTGCCAGCAGCCCAGCCCAAGGGTACTACGAGCAGTACTTC.

This clonotype turned up a few times. The chain is built from TRBV7-2 and TRBJ1-1; no firm D call. The V and J ends lost 4 bases and 11 bases respectively, with 29 bases between them. Germline V gene data show CDR1 as SGHTA and CDR2 as FQGNSA. This CDR3 has 17 residues. CDR3 nucleotides: TGTGCCAGCAGCTCAAGTAGGGCAGGCACCAAGATCGAGGGCGCTTTCTTT. It encodes CASSSSRAGTKIEGAFF.

This clonotype has just a few counts. The chain combines TRBV7-2 with TRBJ1-6, with 8 bases fitting TRBD1. The length of the CDR3 is 16 residues. V trimming: 1 base; J trimming: 14 bases; junction bases outside the gene matches: 13. Germline CDR1 SGHTA, CDR2 FQGNSA. CDR3 loop: CASSLVTVDRAKSLHF. DNA for the CDR3: TGTGCCAGCAGCTTAGTTACCGTGGACAGGGCTAAGTCCCTCCACTTT. Full variable domain (rest looked up from reference TRBV7-2 and TRBJ1-6): GAGVSQSPSNKVTEKGKDVELRCDPISGHTALYWYRQSLGQGLEFLIYFQGNSAPDKSGLPSDRFSAERTGGSVSTLTIQRTQQEDSAVYLCASSLVTVDRAKSLHFGNGTRLTVT.

This clonotype was counted a few times. The chain recombines TRBV7-9 with TRBJ1-3, with D tentatively TRBD1 (5 bases). This CDR3 is 15 amino acids long. V was clipped by 4 bases and J by 3 bases, with 13 bases between them. CDR1 SEHNR and CDR2 FQNEAQ come from the germline V gene (reference sequence). The CDR3 DNA sequence: TGTGCCAGCAGCTGGATTGGGACGGATGGAAACACCATATATTTT. Translating gives CASSWIGTDGNTIYF.

V usage is TRBV4-1 and J usage is TRBJ2-7; 7 bases align to TRBD1. Unmatched junction bases numbered 4, after V lost 4 bases and J lost 7 bases. Germline V gene data show CDR1 as MGHRA and CDR2 as YSYEKL. The CDR3 loop spans 12 amino acids. For the CDR3, the DNA is TGCGCCAGCAGCCCGCAGGGGGTTGAGCAGTACTTC. Its translation is CASSPQGVEQYF.

This clonotype has more than one count but fewer than ten. The chain couples TRBV25-1 to TRBJ2-7, with D possibly being TRBD2 (5 bases). Germline-derived CDR1 and CDR2 are MGHDK and SYGVNS. CDR3 length: 12 amino acids. Trimming shortened V by 5 bases and J by 3 bases, and 8 bases separated the two germline ends. The CDR3 region has the DNA TGTGCCAGCAGTTATGACTACTACGAGCAGTACTTC. It is translated as CASSYDYYEQYF.

The chain combines TRBV28 with TRBJ2-3; D could derive from TRBD1 or TRBD2 (5 bases each). The CDR3 length is 18 residues. With 2 bases removed from V and 2 bases from J, the gap between germline ends came to 20 bases. Germline-derived CDR1 and CDR2 are MDHEN and SYDVKM. The CDR3 bases are TGTGCCAGCAGTTTAAATCCCGAGGGGATAGGGAACACAGATACGCAGTATTTT. Its translation is CASSLNPEGIGNTDTQYF.

This clonotype was seen more than once but under ten times. The chain joins TRBV6-2 or TRBV6-3 to TRBJ1-1; D is unresolved. Germline V gives CDR1 MNHEY, CDR2 SVGEGT. This CDR3 contains 15 residues. V dropped 6 bases and J dropped 0 bases, with 14 bases sitting between them. Written as DNA, the CDR3 is TGTGCCAGCAGCCTAAAATACCCACTGAACACTGAAGCTTTCTTT. Translation gives CASSLKYPLNTEAFF.

This chain joins TRBV4-1 and TRBJ1-1; D remains unclear. Trimming stripped 5 bases from V and 3 bases from J, with 10 bases between. This CDR3 region has 13 residues. CDR1 and CDR2 (germline): MGHRA, YSYEKL. Written as DNA, the CDR3 is TGCGCCAGCAGCGAGAGGGTGCACACTGAAGCTTTCTTT. It codes for CASSERVHTEAFF.

This clonotype was found many times. The gene calls are TRBV7-2 and TRBJ1-1; D is possibly TRBD1 (6 bases). CDR1 is SGHTA and CDR2 is FQGNSA in the germline V gene. The CDR3 contains 15 residues. Trimming shortened V by 1 base and J by 2 bases, and 11 bases separated the two germline ends. In nucleotides, the CDR3 is TGTGCCAGCAGCTTAGTCCAGGGGTTCAACACTGAAGCTTTCTTT. It yields the protein CASSLVQGFNTEAFF.

This clonotype has only a few counts. The rearrangement links TRBV6-5 to TRBJ2-7, with 8 bases lining up with TRBD1. The germline V gene has CDR1 MNHEY and CDR2 SVGAGI. J lost 3 bases, V lost 0 bases, and 4 bases had no gene match. The CDR3 runs 15 residues. CDR3 amino acids: CASSYSTGDYYEQYF. CDR3 nucleotides: TGTGCCAGCAGTTACTCGACAGGGGATTACTACGAGCAGTACTTC.

The genes are TRBV19 and TRBJ2-1; 9 bases agree with TRBD1. Trimming cost V 5 bases and J 4 bases; bases outside gene matches: 9. Germline V gene data show CDR1 as LNHDA and CDR2 as SQIVND (reference sequence). The CDR3 totals 16 residues. CDR3 region: CASSHRGQGAYNEQFF. The CDR3 region has the DNA TGTGCCAGTAGTCACCGGGGACAGGGCGCATACAATGAGCAGTTCTTC. Full variable domain (rest looked up from reference TRBV19 and TRBJ2-1): DGGITQSPKYLFRKEGQNVTLSCEQNLNHDAMYWYRQDPGQGLRLIYYSQIVNDFQKGDIAEGYSVSREKKESFPLTVTSAQKNPTAFYLCASSHRGQGAYNEQFFGPGTRLTVL.

V is TRBV27 and J is TRBJ2-1; D tentatively fits TRBD1 or TRBD2 (5 bases each). Germline loops: CDR1 MNHEY, CDR2 SMNVEV (reference sequence). V gave up 6 bases and J gave up 1 base, with 13 bases separating them. This CDR3 contains 15 residues. The CDR3 coding sequence is TGTGCCAGCAGGTGGGCCGGGGCGTCCTACAATGAGCAGTTCTTC. Its translation is CASRWAGASYNEQFF.

The chain uses TRBV10-3 and TRBJ2-1, with D possibly TRBD2 on 6 matching bases. V gave up 8 bases and J gave up 7 bases, with 12 bases separating them. Germline V gene lookup returns CDR1 ENHRY and CDR2 SYGVKD. The CDR3 sequence is 12 residues long. The CDR3 DNA reads TGTGCCATCCTCGGGGGTACTAATGAGCAGTTCTTC. This encodes CAILGGTNEQFF.

This clonotype was recorded many times. The V and J genes are TRBV7-2 and TRBJ2-1, with TRBD2 as a possible D gene (6 bases). Between the trimmed V and J ends, which lost 6 bases and 10 bases, there was a span of 10 bases. The CDR3 spans 11 residues. Germline assignment: CDR1 SGHTA and CDR2 FQGNSA. CDR3 sequence: CASSRRGEQFF. The CDR3, as DNA: TGTGCCAGCAGTAGACGGGGGGAGCAGTTCTTC.

This clonotype was counted a few times. The rearrangement links TRBV4-3 to TRBJ1-5, with 9 bases aligning to TRBD1. V gave up 0 bases and J gave up 5 bases; unmatched junction bases: 2. CDR3 size: 15 residues. In germline, CDR1 is LGHNA, CDR2 YSLEER. The CDR3 nucleotides read TGCGCCAGCAGCCAAGATGGACAGGGGCATCAGCCCCAGCATTTT. It translates to CASSQDGQGHQPQHF.

This chain connects TRBV29-1 to TRBJ1-1, with D possibly matching TRBD1 (6 bases). The CDR3 contains 13 residues. Trimming stripped 3 bases from V and 1 base from J, with 9 bases between. Germline V gives CDR1 SQVTM, CDR2 ANQGSEA. This CDR3 reads CSVDTGTNTEAFF. CDR3 coding DNA: TGCAGCGTTGATACAGGGACGAACACTGAAGCTTTCTTT.

The chain has TRBV6-1 and TRBJ1-5; 9 bases match TRBD1. The germline CDR1 and CDR2 sequences are MNHNS and SASEGT. V trimming: 5 bases; J trimming: 6 bases; junction bases outside the gene matches: 5. The CDR3 is 14 residues long. CDR3 loop: CASSTQQGAQPQHF. In DNA, the CDR3 is TGTGCCAGCAGTACCCAACAGGGGGCTCAGCCCCAGCATTTT.